These 28 T cell receptor beta chains were all obtained from the same sample, sequenced in a study of cytomegalovirus exposure and HLA in healthy donors. Primers: 60 Vbeta forward and 13 Jbeta reverse. The protocol was immunoSEQ multiplex PCR, while the TCRdb copy is restricted to in-frame clones and leaves out a portion. The table has approximately 150,000 clones, approximately 78% seen once; the top ten hold approximately 4%. Sequencing was performed on PBMCs. The receptors shown here come from a woman in her thirties or forties in good health and CMV-seropositive.

V is TRBV27 and J is TRBJ1-6; D ambiguous. Between the trimmed V and J ends, which lost 4 bases and 10 bases, there was a span of 17 bases. The germline V gene encodes CDR1 MNHEY and CDR2 SMNVEV (reference sequence). There are 15 residues in the CDR3. CDR3 in amino acids: CASSYGLGIGSPLHF. CDR3 coding DNA: TGTGCCAGCAGTTATGGACTCGGGATCGGATCACCCCTCCACTTT.

The chain couples TRBV7-2 to TRBJ2-5, with unresolved D. Trimming took off 0 bases at V and 4 bases at J, with 12 bases between the two ends. This CDR3 has 15 residues. Germline CDR1 SGHTA, CDR2 FQGNSA. Here the CDR3 reads CASSLAGLDLETQYF. The CDR3 DNA reads as TGTGCCAGCAGCTTAGCTGGGCTCGATTTAGAGACCCAGTACTTC.

The chain has TRBV30 and TRBJ2-5, with 13 bases that match TRBD2. The junction had 3 bases not matched to a gene; V was cut back by 5 bases and J by 3 bases. The germline V gene encodes CDR1 GTSNPN and CDR2 SVGIG (reference sequence). The CDR3 contains 14 residues. This chain's CDR3 is CAWGLAGAKETQYF. For the CDR3, the DNA is TGTGCCTGGGGACTAGCGGGGGCCAAAGAGACCCAGTACTTC.

V is TRBV7-2 and J is TRBJ2-7; D gene ambiguous. Per the germline V gene, CDR1 is SGHTA and CDR2 is FQGNSA. Trimming shortened V by 0 bases and J by 6 bases, and 12 bases separated the two germline ends. The CDR3 contains 14 residues. The CDR3 loop is CASSLADNLGEQYF. CDR3 sequence (DNA): TGTGCCAGCAGCTTAGCTGACAATCTGGGCGAGCAGTACTTC.

This sequence joins TRBV6-1 and TRBJ2-7; TRBD1 might be the D (5 bases). CDR1 is MNHNS, CDR2 SASEGT, per germline. V was shortened by 7 bases and J by 4 bases, with 14 bases between the two germline ends. CDR3 length: 13 residues. The CDR3 nucleotides are TGTGCCAGCACGGGCAGTCCAGGGTACGAGCAGTACTTC. Its translation is CASTGSPGYEQYF.

In this sample, this clone turned up a few times. The V and J genes are TRBV7-9 and TRBJ2-2; no definite D call. CDR1 is SEHNR and CDR2 is FQNEAQ in the germline V gene (reference sequence). The CDR3 is 12 residues long. V lost 3 bases and J lost 6, with 5 bases in between. CDR3 amino acids: CASSFTAGELFF. In nucleotides, the CDR3 is TGTGCCAGCAGCTTTACGGCCGGGGAGCTGTTTTTT.

This chain connects TRBV7-3 to TRBJ2-6; 8 nucleotides agree with TRBD1. This CDR3 has 16 residues. The ends lost 5 bases at V and 2 bases at J; junction bases unmatched: 5. From germline, CDR1 is SGHTA and CDR2 FQGTGA. CDR3 sequence reads: CASSPRTGTGANVLTF. The CDR3 DNA reads as TGTGCCAGCAGCCCCCGGACAGGGACTGGGGCCAACGTCCTGACTTTC.

This chain links TRBV2 with TRBJ2-3; 13 bases line up with TRBD2. The CDR3 covers 17 residues. The germline CDR1 and CDR2 sequences are SNHLY and FYNNEI. The junction had 9 bases not matched to a gene; V was cut back by 6 bases and J by 3 bases. The CDR3 DNA reads TGTGCCAGCAGAACCGGGACTAGCGGGATTCGGACAGATACGCAGTATTTT. Translating it yields CASRTGTSGIRTDTQYF.

This clone was counted a few times. The J gene is TRBJ2-1, the V gene TRBV2; 10 bases agree with TRBD1. The germline gives CDR1 SNHLY, CDR2 FYNNEI. V lost 8 bases to trimming and J lost 5 bases; unmatched junction nucleotides: 3. The CDR3 loop spans 13 amino acids. Here the CDR3 reads CASRGQGNNEQFF. As DNA, the CDR3 is TGTGCCAGCCGGGGACAGGGGAACAATGAGCAGTTCTTC.

V usage is TRBV18 and J usage is TRBJ2-1; 8 positions match TRBD2. V lost 3 bases, J lost 6 bases, and 1 base stayed unmatched. Germline lookup yields CDR1 KGHSH and CDR2 LQKENI. The CDR3 has 13 amino acids. CDR3 sequence: CASSPAGGNEQFF. The DNA for the CDR3 is TGTGCCAGCTCACCGGCGGGGGGCAATGAGCAGTTCTTC.

CDR3 in DNA: TGTGCCAGTAAAGGGACAGGGGAAGAGACCCAGTACTTC. This sequence encodes CASKGTGEETQYF. The genes are TRBV11-2 and TRBJ2-5, with TRBD1 identical over 10 bases. CDR1 and CDR2 from the germline V gene are SGHAT and FQNNGV. Trimming at V came to 9 bases and at J to 3 bases, leaving 4 bases not matched to a gene. This CDR3 comprises 13 residues.

This clone was picked up a small number of times. The chain joins TRBV6-5 to TRBJ2-5; possible D gene TRBD2, 5 bases. The V gene lost 7 bases and the J gene lost 5 bases, with 14 bases spanning the gap. This CDR3 is built from 13 residues. CDR1 and CDR2 (germline): MNHEY, SVGAGI. CDR3 protein: CASTRSRGETQYF. CDR3 bases: TGTGCCAGCACCAGGTCCCGGGGTGAGACCCAGTACTTC.

This clone was detected only once. J is TRBJ2-2 and V is TRBV7-9; D might be TRBD2 (6 bases). Germline-derived CDR1 and CDR2 are SEHNR and FQNEAQ (reference sequence). The CDR3 extends over 15 amino acids. Trimming took off 4 bases at V and 5 bases at J, with 14 bases between the two ends. CDR3 loop: CASSSGGVSTGELFF. As DNA, the CDR3 is TGTGCCAGCAGCTCAGGCGGGGTTTCAACCGGGGAGCTGTTTTTT. Full variable domain (remainder filled in from reference TRBV7-9 and TRBJ2-2): DTGVSQNPRHKITKRGQNVTFRCDPISEHNRLYWYRQTLGQGPEFLTYFQNEAQLEKSRLLSDRFSAERPKGSFSTLEIQRTEQGDSAMYLCASSSGGVSTGELFFGEGSRLTVL.

The genes are TRBV5-1 and TRBJ2-3; weak D call: TRBD1 (5 bases). V lost 4 bases, J lost 3 bases, and 18 bases lay in between. CDR1 is SGHRS and CDR2 is YFSETQ in the germline V gene. The CDR3 length is 16 residues. The CDR3 sequence: CASSPRVGARTDTQYF. In DNA, the CDR3 is TGCGCCAGCAGCCCTCGTGTAGGGGCGAGGACAGATACGCAGTATTTT.

This chain connects TRBV7-2 to TRBJ2-2; D is unresolved. V lost 3 bases to trimming and J lost 2 bases, with 4 bases between them. This CDR3 is built from 13 residues. Germline lookup yields CDR1 SGHTA and CDR2 FQGNSA. The CDR3 loop is CASSFPNTGELFF. CDR3 nucleotide sequence: TGTGCCAGCAGCTTTCCAAACACCGGGGAGCTGTTTTTT.

The CDR3 nucleotides are TGTGCCAGCAGCTTGACAGGGGACCCCAATCAGCCCCAGCATTTT. Protein: CASSLTGDPNQPQHF. The chain recombines TRBV7-2 with TRBJ1-5; TRBD1 matches 8 bases. The ends lost 3 bases at V and 3 bases at J; junction bases unmatched: 4. CDR1 and CDR2 from the germline V gene are SGHTA and FQGNSA. The CDR3 loop spans 15 amino acids.

This sequence joins TRBV5-4 and TRBJ2-7, with 7 bases lining up with TRBD1. Germline V gene sequence: CDR1 SGHNT, CDR2 YYREEE (reference sequence). CDR3 length equals 16 residues. Unmatched junction bases numbered 11, after V lost 3 bases and J lost 2 bases. The CDR3 sequence: CASSSNRQGGPYEQYF. CDR3 coding DNA: TGTGCCAGCAGCTCAAACCGACAGGGCGGCCCCTACGAGCAGTACTTC.

The gene calls are TRBV7-2 and TRBJ2-1; TRBD2 agrees at 10 bases. The germline V gene has CDR1 SGHTA and CDR2 FQGNSA. The CDR3 sequence is 17 residues long. The trim removed 1 base at V and 7 bases at J, leaving 10 bases unmatched. CDR3 nucleotide sequence: TGTGCCAGCAGCTTAGTGGCCCTAGCGGGAGTAGGAAATGAGCAGTTCTTC. Protein: CASSLVALAGVGNEQFF.

The chain is built from TRBV5-3 and TRBJ1-5, with 7 positions matching TRBD1. TRBV5-3 is an open reading frame whose function is uncertain. The junction had 22 bases not matched to a gene; V was cut back by 4 bases and J by 0 bases. The CDR3 spans 21 residues. The chain's CDR3 is CARSVGVGSGGYWNSNQPQHF. CDR3 sequence (DNA): TGTGCCAGAAGCGTGGGGGTGGGTTCAGGGGGATATTGGAATAGCAATCAGCCCCAGCATTTT.

The gene calls are TRBV6-1 and TRBJ2-5; tentatively, D is TRBD1 (7 bases). Germline CDR1 is MNHNS and CDR2 is SASEGT. Deletions cut 8 bases from V and 4 bases from J, with 17 bases between. The CDR3 runs 14 residues. The CDR3 spells CASYAPGGSETQYF. The CDR3 DNA is TGTGCCAGCTACGCCCCAGGGGGGTCAGAGACCCAGTACTTC.

The J gene is TRBJ2-5, the V gene TRBV9; TRBD1 aligns across 10 bases. The CDR3 contains 15 residues. Germline lookup yields CDR1 SGDLS and CDR2 YYNGEE. The V and J ends lost 2 bases and 4 bases, in that order; junction bases with no gene match: 5. Here the CDR3 reads CASSVWGQGTETQYF. In DNA, the CDR3 is TGTGCCAGCAGCGTGTGGGGACAGGGGACAGAGACCCAGTACTTC.

The gene calls are TRBV5-4 and TRBJ2-5; 13 nucleotides align to TRBD2. There are 18 residues in the CDR3. The V segment lost 4 bases and the J segment 0 bases; nucleotides outside the gene matches: 9. CDR1 is SGHNT, CDR2 YYREEE, per germline (reference sequence). CDR3 sequence reads: CASSDGLAGAPHQETQYF. The CDR3 DNA sequence: TGTGCCAGCAGCGATGGACTAGCGGGGGCCCCCCACCAAGAGACCCAGTACTTC.

The chain is built from TRBV28 and TRBJ1-2; no firm D call. The CDR3 covers 18 residues. Trimming cost V 6 bases and J 4 bases, with 27 bases left between them. Germline CDR1 reads MDHEN; CDR2 reads SYDVKM. CDR3 DNA sequence: TGTGCCAGCAGCCGGGTGGGATCCCTCAGAGGGTCGGGCTATGGCTACACCTTC. Its protein product is CASSRVGSLRGSGYGYTF.

This chain connects TRBV2 to TRBJ2-7; tentative D call: TRBD2 (6 bases). Trimming left V 4 bases short and J 5 bases short, with 12 bases between. The V gene's germline CDR1 is SNHLY and CDR2 FYNNEI. The CDR3 has 13 residues. The CDR3 DNA is TGTGCCAGCAGTGTTGGGACTTGGGACGAGCAGTACTTC. This gives the protein CASSVGTWDEQYF.

For the CDR3, the DNA is TGTGCCAGCACGGTTTCGCAGGGCCAGGACCATGGCTACACCTTC. Amino acid sequence: CASTVSQGQDHGYTF. V and J are TRBV2 and TRBJ1-2, with D possibly TRBD1 on 5 matching bases. V shed 7 bases and J shed 6 bases, with 21 bases lying between them. The CDR3 loop spans 15 amino acids. The germline CDR1 and CDR2 sequences are SNHLY and FYNNEI.

The chain combines TRBV28 with TRBJ2-1; maybe TRBD1 (5 bases). Trimming took off 6 bases at V and 0 bases at J, with 21 bases between the two ends. The germline CDR1 and CDR2 sequences are MDHEN and SYDVKM. The CDR3 has 18 residues. The CDR3 nucleotides read TGTGCCAGCAGAAGGGGTAGGCGGCGTACGAGCTCCTACAATGAGCAGTTCTTC. Translated, it gives CASRRGRRRTSSYNEQFF.

J is TRBJ2-3 and V is TRBV4-1; 10 bases are shared with TRBD2. The CDR3 is 17 residues long. With 3 bases clipped from V and 4 bases from J, the junction kept 10 bases outside the gene matches. Germline CDR1 MGHRA, CDR2 YSYEKL. The CDR3 DNA is TGCGCCAGCAGCCATTCTCCTCCTCTAGCGGGAGCAGATACGCAGTATTTT. Encoded protein: CASSHSPPLAGADTQYF.

This sequence joins TRBV19 and TRBJ2-7; TRBD1 aligns across 7 bases. The junction had 3 bases not matched to a gene; V was cut back by 4 bases and J by 0 bases. Per germline, CDR1 LNHDA and CDR2 SQIVND (reference sequence). The CDR3 runs to 14 residues. CDR3 nucleotide sequence: TGTGCCAGTAGTAAGGGACAGAACTCCTACGAGCAGTACTTC. It codes for CASSKGQNSYEQYF. Supplemented by reference TRBV19 and TRBJ2-7, the full variable domain reads DGGITQSPKYLFRKEGQNVTLSCEQNLNHDAMYWYRQDPGQGLRLIYYSQIVNDFQKGDIAEGYSVSREKKESFPLTVTSAQKNPTAFYLCASSKGQNSYEQYFGPGTRLTVT.